A selection of T cell receptor beta chains follows, all from one sample in a study of cytomegalovirus exposure and HLA in healthy donors. Here immunoSEQ multiplex PCR was the method, and the copy in TCRdb shows in-frame clones only, minus some. Counted here are some 150,000 clones, approximately 8.9% occurring once; the ten biggest clones make up 6% to 7.5%. Sequencing was done on a sample of PBMCs. These receptors were obtained from a middle-aged woman in good health and CMV-seropositive. The CDR3 runs from the conserved cysteine through the conserved F or W. The order of the fields is D gene, V gene, clone size, J gene, CDR3 DNA, CDR3 protein. A D gene is named only where the DNA matches it firmly. Only part of the rows carry a size: once, few, many, or a class if the clone is expanded.

.	TRBV9	.	TRBJ2-1	TGTGCCAGCAGCTCCGACGGGAGCTCCTACAATGAGCAGTTCTTC	CASSSDGSSYNEQFF
.	TRBV2	few	TRBJ1-2	TGTGCCAGCATTCGGACAGCCGGGGCCCCACTTTTCGGCTACACCTTC	CASIRTAGAPLFGYTF
TRBD2	TRBV6-6	few	TRBJ2-1	TGTGCCAGCAGTTGGACTAGCGGGGGGGATGAGCAGTTCTTC	CASSWTSGGDEQFF
TRBD2	TRBV25-1	few	TRBJ2-5	TGTGCCAGCAGTGAATCCGGGACTAGTAAGACCCAGTACTTC	CASSESGTSKTQYF
TRBD1	TRBV27	.	TRBJ2-5	TGTGCCAGCAGTTTGACAGGGGGAGGAGAGACCCAGTACTTC	CASSLTGGGETQYF
.	TRBV7-9	.	TRBJ1-2	TGTGCCAGCAGCCTCCTTCGGGACTATGGCTACACCTTC	CASSLLRDYGYTF
.	TRBV5-5	.	TRBJ1-1	TGTGCCAGCAGCTCCCCTCCGGGAACTGAAGCTTTCTTT	CASSSPPGTEAFF
TRBD1	TRBV5-1	few	TRBJ1-1	TGCGCCAGCAGCTTCGGACAGGGGTCAGGCACTGAAGCTTTCTTT	CASSFGQGSGTEAFF
.	TRBV2	.	TRBJ2-1	TGTGCCAGCAGGAGTCGGGATGAGCAGTTCTTC	CASRSRDEQFF
TRBD2	TRBV4-2	few	TRBJ2-3	TGTGCCAGCAGCTCCCCCCCGAGTAGCGGGGGGTCCAAACTCACAGATACGCAGTATTTT	CASSSPPSSGGSKLTDTQYF
TRBD2	TRBV2	.	TRBJ2-4	TGTGCCAGCAGGGGACTAGCGGGGGTGGGGGCCAAAAACATTCAGTACTTC	CASRGLAGVGAKNIQYF
.	TRBV10-1	few	TRBJ1-5	TGCGCCAGCAGTTCTCAGCGGGGGGGGTGCAATCAGCCCCAGCATTTT	CASSSQRGGCNQPQHF
TRBD2	TRBV9	.	TRBJ2-1	TGTGCCAGCAGCGTAGTTGGCGGGGGGGCCGATGAGCAGTTCTTC	CASSVVGGGADEQFF
TRBD1	TRBV5-8	few	TRBJ1-4	TGTGCCAGCAGCTTGCGGACAGGCATTCTTAATGAAAAACTGTTTTTT	CASSLRTGILNEKLFF
.	TRBV18	few	TRBJ2-7	TGTGCCAGCTCACCCCCTCGGGACAACTACGAGCAGTACTTC	CASSPPRDNYEQYF
TRBD1	TRBV5-6	few	TRBJ2-7	TGTGCCAGCAGCTTCCGGGACAGGGGGCTGGGGGAGCAGTACTTC	CASSFRDRGLGEQYF
.	TRBV2	few	TRBJ1-2	TGTGCCAGCAATGGGGGGGACTATGGCTACACCTTC	CASNGGDYGYTF
.	TRBV7-9	.	TRBJ1-1	TGTGCCAGCACCGTTCCCGGGGGAGTGAACACTGAAGCTTTCTTT	CASTVPGGVNTEAFF
.	TRBV6-1	.	TRBJ1-1	TGTGCCAGCAGTCGATGGGGGGACACTGAAGCTTTCTTT	CASSRWGDTEAFF
.	TRBV6-6	.	TRBJ1-2	TGTGCCAGCAGTTACCCGGGACACCTTAACTATGGCTACACCTTC	CASSYPGHLNYGYTF
TRBD1	TRBV5-1	.	TRBJ1-1	TGCGCCAGCAGCTTGGATACAGGGGGCTCGACTGAAGCTTTCTTT	CASSLDTGGSTEAFF
TRBD1	TRBV4-1	.	TRBJ1-4	TGCGCCAGCAGCCGGGCCCAGGGGGCCCTGAATGAAAAACTGTTTTTT	CASSRAQGALNEKLFF
TRBD2	TRBV5-1	.	TRBJ2-2	TGCGCCAGCAGCTCGCTAGCGGGCCCCGGGGAGCTGTTTTTT	CASSSLAGPGELFF
.	TRBV6-7	few	TRBJ1-2	TGTGCCAGCGCCTGGGGGGTTGGGGGAGGGCGGGGGGACTATGGCTACACCTTC	CASAWGVGGGRGDYGYTF
TRBD1	TRBV7-8	.	TRBJ1-6	TGTGCCAGCAGCGAGGGACAGGGAGGTAATTCACCCCTCCACTTT	CASSEGQGGNSPLHF
.	TRBV21-1	.	TRBJ1-2	TGTGCCAGCAGCCAAGGGGTATCAGGCTTC	CASSQGVSGF
.	TRBV5-1	.	TRBJ2-7	TGCGCCAGCAGCGGAAGGGACAATTATTCCTACGAGCAGTACTTC	CASSGRDNYSYEQYF
TRBD1	TRBV6-1	.	TRBJ2-7	TGTGCCAGCCAAAGGCAGGACAGGGCTTCGGGCGAGCAGTACTTC	CASQRQDRASGEQYF
TRBD1	TRBV7-8	.	TRBJ1-1	TGTGCCAGCAGCCACTCATATGGACAGGGGGCTAACACTGAAGCTTTCTTT	CASSHSYGQGANTEAFF
TRBD1	TRBV5-6	few	TRBJ1-2	TGTGCCAGCAGCCAGGACAGGTGGGGCTACACCTTC	CASSQDRWGYTF
TRBD1	TRBV2	.	TRBJ2-3	TGTGCCAGCAGTTCCACAGGGGGCAGGTCAGATACGCAGTATTTT	CASSSTGGRSDTQYF
.	TRBV10-3	.	TRBJ2-5	TGTGCCATCAGTGCGGGTCCTTCCCACCAAGAGACCCAGTACTTC	CAISAGPSHQETQYF
TRBD1	TRBV6-1	.	TRBJ1-4	TGTGCCAGCAGTTCAAGACAGGGGGAAAAACTGTTTTTT	CASSSRQGEKLFF
TRBD2	TRBV10-3	.	TRBJ2-5	TGTGCCATCAGTGAGCCCCCCTCTAGCGGAGGAGAGACCCAGTACTTC	CAISEPPSSGGETQYF
TRBD1	TRBV5-1	few	TRBJ1-2	TGCGCCAGCAGCTCAGCTCAGGACAGGGGGCGAGGCTACACCTTC	CASSSAQDRGRGYTF
TRBD2	TRBV7-9	.	TRBJ2-7	TGTGCCAGCAGCAAGACTAGCGGGGGAGGCGAGCAGTACTTC	CASSKTSGGGEQYF
.	TRBV6-1	.	TRBJ2-2	TGTGCCAGCAGTAGGACACCCCAGAACACCGGGGAGCTGTTTTTT	CASSRTPQNTGELFF
TRBD1	TRBV7-2	few	TRBJ1-5	TGTGCCAGCAGCCGGGACAGGACTGGACAGCCCCAGCATTTT	CASSRDRTGQPQHF
TRBD2	TRBV7-9	.	TRBJ2-7	TGTGCCAGCAGCCCCACGGTTGCGGGGGGACGAGAGCAGTACTTC	CASSPTVAGGREQYF
TRBD2	TRBV7-2	few	TRBJ2-3	TGTGCCAGCAGCCCTAATAGCGGGGGACGTGATACGCAGTATTTT	CASSPNSGGRDTQYF
TRBD1	TRBV5-7	few	TRBJ1-6	TGTGCCAGCAGCTTGCCCCTAGGACAGGGGCCATCCTATAATTCACCCCTCCACTTT	CASSLPLGQGPSYNSPLHF
.	TRBV5-4	.	TRBJ1-1	TGTGCCAGCAGCTTGACCCAGAAAGCTTTCTTT	CASSLTQKAFF
.	TRBV27	.	TRBJ2-5	TGTGCCAGAAGCCCTACATCAGGGGAGAACCAGTACTTC	CARSPTSGENQYF